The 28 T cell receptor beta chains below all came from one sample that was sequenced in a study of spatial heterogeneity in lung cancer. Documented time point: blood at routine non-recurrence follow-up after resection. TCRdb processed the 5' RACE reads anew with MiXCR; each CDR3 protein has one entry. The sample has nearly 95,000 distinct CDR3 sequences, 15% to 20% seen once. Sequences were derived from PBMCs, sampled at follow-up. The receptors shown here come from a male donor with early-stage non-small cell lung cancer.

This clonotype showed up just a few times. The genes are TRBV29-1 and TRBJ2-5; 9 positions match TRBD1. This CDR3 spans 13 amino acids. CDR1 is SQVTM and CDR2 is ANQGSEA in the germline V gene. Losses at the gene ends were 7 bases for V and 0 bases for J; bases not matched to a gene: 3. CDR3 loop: CSARTGDQETQYF. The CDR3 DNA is TGCAGCGCTCGGACAGGGGACCAAGAGACCCAGTACTTC.

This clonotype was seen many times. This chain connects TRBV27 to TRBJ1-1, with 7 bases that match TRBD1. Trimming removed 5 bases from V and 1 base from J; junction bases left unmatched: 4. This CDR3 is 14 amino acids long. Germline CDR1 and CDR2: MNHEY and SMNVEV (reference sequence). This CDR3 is CASSPGQANTEAFF. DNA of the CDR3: TGTGCCAGCAGTCCAGGACAGGCGAACACTGAAGCTTTCTTT.

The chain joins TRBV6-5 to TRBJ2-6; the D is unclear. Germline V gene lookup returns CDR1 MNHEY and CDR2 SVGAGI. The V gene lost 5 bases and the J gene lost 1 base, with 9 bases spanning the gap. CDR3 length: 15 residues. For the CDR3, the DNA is TGTGCCAGCAGTCGCAATTGGTCTGGGGCCAACGTCCTGACTTTC. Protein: CASSRNWSGANVLTF.

The CDR3 DNA sequence: TGTGCCAGCAGCACCCCCATCCGGACAGCAATTAACTATGGCTACACCTTC. Translated: CASSTPIRTAINYGYTF. This rearrangement joins TRBV11-1 to TRBJ1-2, with a weak D call TRBD1 (6 bases). V was clipped by 5 bases and J by 1 base, with 20 bases between them. The CDR3 is made up of 17 amino acids. Germline V gives CDR1 SGHAT, CDR2 FQDESV (reference sequence).

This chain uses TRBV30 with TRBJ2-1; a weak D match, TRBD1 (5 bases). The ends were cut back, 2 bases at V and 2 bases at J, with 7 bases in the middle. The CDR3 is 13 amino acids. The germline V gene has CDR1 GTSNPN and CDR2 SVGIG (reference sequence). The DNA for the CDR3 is TGTGCCTGGAGTATAGGGGCCTACAATGAGCAGTTCTTC. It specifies CAWSIGAYNEQFF.

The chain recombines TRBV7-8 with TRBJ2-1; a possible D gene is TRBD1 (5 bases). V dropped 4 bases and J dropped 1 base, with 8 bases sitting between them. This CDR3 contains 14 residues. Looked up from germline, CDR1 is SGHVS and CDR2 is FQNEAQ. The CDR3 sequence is CASSSDISYNEQFF. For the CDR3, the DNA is TGTGCCAGCAGCTCGGACATATCCTACAATGAGCAGTTCTTC.

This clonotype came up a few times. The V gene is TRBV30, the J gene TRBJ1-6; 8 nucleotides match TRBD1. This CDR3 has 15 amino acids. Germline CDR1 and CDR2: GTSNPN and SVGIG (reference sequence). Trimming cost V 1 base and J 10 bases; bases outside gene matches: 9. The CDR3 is CAWSAMTGVVSPLHF. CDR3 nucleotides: TGTGCCTGGAGTGCCATGACAGGGGTCGTGTCACCCCTCCACTTT.

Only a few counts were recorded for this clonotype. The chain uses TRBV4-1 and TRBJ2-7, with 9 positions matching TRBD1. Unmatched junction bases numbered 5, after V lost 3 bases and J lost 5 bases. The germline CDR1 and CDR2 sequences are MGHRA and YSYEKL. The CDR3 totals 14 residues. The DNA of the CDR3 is TGCGCCAGCAGCCAGGGACAGGGCGCCAACGAGCAGTACTTC. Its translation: CASSQGQGANEQYF.

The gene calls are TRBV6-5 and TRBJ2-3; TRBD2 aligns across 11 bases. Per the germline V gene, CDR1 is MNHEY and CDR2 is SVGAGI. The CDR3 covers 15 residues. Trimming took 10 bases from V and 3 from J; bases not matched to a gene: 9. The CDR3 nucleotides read TGTGCCACCTCGGAACTAGCGGGAGAGACAGATACGCAGTATTTT. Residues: CATSELAGETDTQYF.

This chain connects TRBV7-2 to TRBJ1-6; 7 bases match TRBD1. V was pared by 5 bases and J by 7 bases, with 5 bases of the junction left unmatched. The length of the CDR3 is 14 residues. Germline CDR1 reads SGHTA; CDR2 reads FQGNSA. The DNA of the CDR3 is TGTGCCAGCAGCCGAGGGACAGCGAATTCACCCCTCCACTTT. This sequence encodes CASSRGTANSPLHF.

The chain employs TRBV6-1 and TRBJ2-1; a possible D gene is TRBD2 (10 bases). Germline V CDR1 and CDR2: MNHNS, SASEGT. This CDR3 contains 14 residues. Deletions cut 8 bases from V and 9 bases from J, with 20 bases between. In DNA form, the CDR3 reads TGTGCCAGCTGTTTACTAGCGGGACAGGGTGAGCAGTTCTTC. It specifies CASCLLAGQGEQFF.

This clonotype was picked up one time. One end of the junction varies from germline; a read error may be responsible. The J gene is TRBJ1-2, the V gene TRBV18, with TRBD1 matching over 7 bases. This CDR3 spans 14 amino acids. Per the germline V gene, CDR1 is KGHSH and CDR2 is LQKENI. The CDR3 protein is CASQRQGLDYGYTF. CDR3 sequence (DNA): TGCGCCAGCCAACGACAGGGTTTGGACTATGGCTACACCTTC.

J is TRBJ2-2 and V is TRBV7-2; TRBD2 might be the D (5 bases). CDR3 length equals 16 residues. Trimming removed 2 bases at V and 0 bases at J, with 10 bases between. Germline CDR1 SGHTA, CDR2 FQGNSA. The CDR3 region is CASSLMGSANTGELFF. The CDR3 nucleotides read TGTGCCAGCAGCTTAATGGGGAGCGCGAACACCGGGGAGCTGTTTTTT.

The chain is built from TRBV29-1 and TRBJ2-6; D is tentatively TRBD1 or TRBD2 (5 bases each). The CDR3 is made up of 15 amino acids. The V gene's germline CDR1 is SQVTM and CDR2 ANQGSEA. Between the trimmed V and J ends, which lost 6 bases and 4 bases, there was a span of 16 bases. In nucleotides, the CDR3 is TGCAGCGTCCTAGGACGGGGCGTCGGGGCCAACGTCCTGACTTTC. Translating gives CSVLGRGVGANVLTF.

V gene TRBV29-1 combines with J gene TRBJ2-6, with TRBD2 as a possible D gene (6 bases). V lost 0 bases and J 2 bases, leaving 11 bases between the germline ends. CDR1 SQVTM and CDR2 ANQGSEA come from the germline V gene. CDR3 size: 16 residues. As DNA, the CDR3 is TGCAGCGTTGAAGATGCGGGGCTGGCTGGGGCCAACGTCCTGACTTTC. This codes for CSVEDAGLAGANVLTF.

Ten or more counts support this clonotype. The CDR3 loop is CSARDPKITNQPQHF. In nucleotides, the CDR3 is TGCAGTGCTAGAGACCCCAAGATCACCAATCAGCCCCAGCATTTT. The chain joins TRBV20-1 to TRBJ1-5; the D is unclear. Trimming left V 0 bases short and J 3 bases short, with 12 bases between. This CDR3 is 15 amino acids long. Per the germline V gene, CDR1 is DFQATT and CDR2 is SNEGSKA (reference sequence).

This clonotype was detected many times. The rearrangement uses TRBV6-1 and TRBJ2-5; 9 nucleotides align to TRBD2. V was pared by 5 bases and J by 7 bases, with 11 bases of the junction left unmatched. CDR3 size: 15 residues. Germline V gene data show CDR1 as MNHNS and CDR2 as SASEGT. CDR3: CASSPSGTSILTQYF. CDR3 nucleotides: TGTGCCAGCAGTCCCTCAGGGACTAGCATCCTGACCCAGTACTTC.

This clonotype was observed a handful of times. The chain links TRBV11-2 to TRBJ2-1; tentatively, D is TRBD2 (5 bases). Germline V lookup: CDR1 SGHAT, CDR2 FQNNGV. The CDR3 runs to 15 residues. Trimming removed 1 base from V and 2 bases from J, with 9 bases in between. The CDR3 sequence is CASSLVRGTYNEQFF. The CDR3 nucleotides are TGTGCCAGCAGCTTAGTCCGGGGTACCTACAATGAGCAGTTCTTC.

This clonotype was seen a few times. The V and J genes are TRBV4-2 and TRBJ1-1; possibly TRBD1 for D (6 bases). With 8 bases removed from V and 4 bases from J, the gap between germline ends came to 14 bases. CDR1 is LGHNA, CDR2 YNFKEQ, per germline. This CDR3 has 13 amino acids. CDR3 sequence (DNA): TGTGCCAGCGACGCGACAGGAGGCACTGAAGCTTTCTTT. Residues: CASDATGGTEAFF.

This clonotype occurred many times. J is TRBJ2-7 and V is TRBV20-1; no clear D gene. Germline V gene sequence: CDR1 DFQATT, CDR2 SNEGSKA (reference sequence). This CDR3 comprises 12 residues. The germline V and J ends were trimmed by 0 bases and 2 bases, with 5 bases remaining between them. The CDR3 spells CSARDVAYEQYF. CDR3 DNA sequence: TGCAGTGCTAGAGATGTCGCCTACGAGCAGTACTTC.

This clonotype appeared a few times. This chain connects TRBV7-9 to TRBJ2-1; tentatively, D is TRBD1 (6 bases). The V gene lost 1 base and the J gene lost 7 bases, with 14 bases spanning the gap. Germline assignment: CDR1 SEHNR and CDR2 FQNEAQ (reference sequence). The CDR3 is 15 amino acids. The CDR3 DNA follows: TGTGCCAGCAGCTTAGGGTCAGGGGATGGGAATGAGCAGTTCTTC. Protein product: CASSLGSGDGNEQFF.

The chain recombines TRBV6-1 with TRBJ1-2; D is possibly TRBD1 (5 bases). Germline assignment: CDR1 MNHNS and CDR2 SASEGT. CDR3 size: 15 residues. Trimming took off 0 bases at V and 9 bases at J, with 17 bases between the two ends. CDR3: CASSEAVSGRRSYTF. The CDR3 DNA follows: TGTGCCAGCAGTGAAGCGGTATCGGGACGAAGGAGCTACACCTTC.

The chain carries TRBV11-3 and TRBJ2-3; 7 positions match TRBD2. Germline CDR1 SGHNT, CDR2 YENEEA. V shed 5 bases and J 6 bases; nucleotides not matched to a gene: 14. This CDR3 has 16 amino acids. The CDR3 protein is CASSAGRGGGKDTQYF. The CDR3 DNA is TGTGCCAGCAGCGCGGGCCGCGGGGGAGGAAAGGATACGCAGTATTTT.

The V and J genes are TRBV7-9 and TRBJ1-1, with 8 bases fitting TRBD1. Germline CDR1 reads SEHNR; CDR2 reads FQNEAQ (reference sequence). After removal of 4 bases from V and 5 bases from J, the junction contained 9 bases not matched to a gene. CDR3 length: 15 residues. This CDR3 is CASSSRATGGTEAFF. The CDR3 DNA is TGTGCCAGCAGCTCCCGGGCAACAGGGGGAACTGAAGCTTTCTTT. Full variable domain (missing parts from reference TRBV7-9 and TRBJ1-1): DTGVSQNPRHKITKRGQNVTFRCDPISEHNRLYWYRQTLGQGPEFLTYFQNEAQLEKSRLLSDRFSAERPKGSFSTLEIQRTEQGDSAMYLCASSSRATGGTEAFFGQGTRLTVV.

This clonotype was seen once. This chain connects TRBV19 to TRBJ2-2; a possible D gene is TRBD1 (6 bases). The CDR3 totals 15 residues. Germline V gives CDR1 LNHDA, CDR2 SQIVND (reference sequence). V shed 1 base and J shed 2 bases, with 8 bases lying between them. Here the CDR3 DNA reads TGTGCCAGTAGTATAGCGACAGGAAACACCGGGGAGCTGTTTTTT. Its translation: CASSIATGNTGELFF.

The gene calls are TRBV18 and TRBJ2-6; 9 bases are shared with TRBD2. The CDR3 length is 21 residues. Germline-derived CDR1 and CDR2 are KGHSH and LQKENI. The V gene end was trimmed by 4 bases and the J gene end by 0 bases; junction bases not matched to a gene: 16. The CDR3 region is CASSLTSGGPQPNSGANVLTF. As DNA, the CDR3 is TGTGCCAGCTCACTAACCAGCGGGGGGCCCCAGCCTAACTCTGGGGCCAACGTCCTGACTTTC.

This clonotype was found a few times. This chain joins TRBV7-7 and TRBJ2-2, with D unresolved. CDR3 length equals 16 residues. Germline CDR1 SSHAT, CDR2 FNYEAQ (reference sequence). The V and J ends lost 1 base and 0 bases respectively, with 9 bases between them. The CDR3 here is CASSLEAVANTGELFF. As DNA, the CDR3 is TGTGCCAGCAGCTTAGAGGCTGTCGCGAACACCGGGGAGCTGTTTTTT.

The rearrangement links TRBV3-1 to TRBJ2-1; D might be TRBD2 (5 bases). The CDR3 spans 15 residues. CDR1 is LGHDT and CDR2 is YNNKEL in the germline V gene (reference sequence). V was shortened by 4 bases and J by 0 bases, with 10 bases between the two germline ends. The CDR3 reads CASSPRGSSYNEQFF. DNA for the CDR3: TGTGCCAGCAGCCCCCGGGGAAGCTCCTACAATGAGCAGTTCTTC.